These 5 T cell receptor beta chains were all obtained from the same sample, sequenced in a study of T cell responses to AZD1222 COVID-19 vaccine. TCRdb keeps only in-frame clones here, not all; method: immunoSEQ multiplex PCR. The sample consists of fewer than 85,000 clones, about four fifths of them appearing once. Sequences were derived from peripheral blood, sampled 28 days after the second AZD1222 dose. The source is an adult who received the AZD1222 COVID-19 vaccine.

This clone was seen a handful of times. The CDR3: CASSLEGNLPKEQFF. The CDR3, as DNA: TGTGCCAGCAGCTTAGAAGGTAACCTTCCCAAGGAGCAGTTCTTC. The gene calls are TRBV7-3 and TRBJ2-1; no reliable D call. V lost 2 bases and J lost 10, with 18 bases in between. Germline-derived CDR1 and CDR2 are SGHTA and FQGTGA. The CDR3 has 15 residues.

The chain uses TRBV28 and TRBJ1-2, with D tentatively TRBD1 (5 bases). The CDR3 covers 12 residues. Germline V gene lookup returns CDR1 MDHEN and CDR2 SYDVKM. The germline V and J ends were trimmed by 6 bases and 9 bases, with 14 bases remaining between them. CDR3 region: CASSRQLPSYTF. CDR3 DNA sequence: TGTGCCAGCAGCCGACAGCTCCCAAGCTACACCTTC.

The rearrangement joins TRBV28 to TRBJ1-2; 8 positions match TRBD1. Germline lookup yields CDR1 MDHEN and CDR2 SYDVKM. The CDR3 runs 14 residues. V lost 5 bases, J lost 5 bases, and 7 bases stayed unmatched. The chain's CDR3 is CASSLDRAIYGYTF. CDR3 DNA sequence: TGTGCCAGCAGTCTGGACAGGGCTATATATGGCTACACCTTC.

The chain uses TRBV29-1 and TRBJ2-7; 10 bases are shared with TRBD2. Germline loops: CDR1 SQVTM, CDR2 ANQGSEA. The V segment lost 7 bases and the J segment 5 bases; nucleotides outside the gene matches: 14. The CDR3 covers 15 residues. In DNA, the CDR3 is TGCAGCGCCACCTCCTCAGCGGGAGGGCTGAACGAGCAGTACTTC. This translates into CSATSSAGGLNEQYF.

CDR3 bases: TGTGCCAGCAGTTTACCGGGGGAGGGGCTCTACGAGCAGTACTTC. This gives the protein CASSLPGEGLYEQYF. This chain connects TRBV28 to TRBJ2-7; 7 positions match TRBD2. V lost 2 bases to trimming and J lost 3 bases; unmatched junction nucleotides: 7. Germline CDR1 reads MDHEN; CDR2 reads SYDVKM. The CDR3 loop spans 15 amino acids.